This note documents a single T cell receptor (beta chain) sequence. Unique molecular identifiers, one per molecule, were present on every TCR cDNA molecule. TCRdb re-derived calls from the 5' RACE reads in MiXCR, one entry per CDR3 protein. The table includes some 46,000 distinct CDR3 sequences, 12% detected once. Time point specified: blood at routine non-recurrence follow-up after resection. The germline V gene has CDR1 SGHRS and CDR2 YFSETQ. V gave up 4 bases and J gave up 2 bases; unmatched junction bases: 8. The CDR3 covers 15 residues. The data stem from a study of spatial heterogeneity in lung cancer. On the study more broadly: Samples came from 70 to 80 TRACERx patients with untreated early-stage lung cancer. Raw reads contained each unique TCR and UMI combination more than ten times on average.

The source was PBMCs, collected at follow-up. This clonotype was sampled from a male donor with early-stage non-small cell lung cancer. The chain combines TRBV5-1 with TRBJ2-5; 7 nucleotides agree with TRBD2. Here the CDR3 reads CASSATGTKQETQYF. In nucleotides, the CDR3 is TGCGCCAGCAGCGCAACCGGGACTAAGCAAGAGACCCAGTACTTC.